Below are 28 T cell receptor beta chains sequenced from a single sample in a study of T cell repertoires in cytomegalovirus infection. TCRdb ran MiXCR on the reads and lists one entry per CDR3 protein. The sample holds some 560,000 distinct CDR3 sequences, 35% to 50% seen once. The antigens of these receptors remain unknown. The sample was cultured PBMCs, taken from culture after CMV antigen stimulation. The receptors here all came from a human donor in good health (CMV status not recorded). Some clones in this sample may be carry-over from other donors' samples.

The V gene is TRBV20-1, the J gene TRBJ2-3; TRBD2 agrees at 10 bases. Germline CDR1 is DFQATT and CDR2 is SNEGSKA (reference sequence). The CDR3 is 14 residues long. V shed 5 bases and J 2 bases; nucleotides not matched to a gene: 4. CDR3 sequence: CSASSGGDTDTQYF. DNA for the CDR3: TGCAGTGCTTCAAGCGGGGGGGACACAGATACGCAGTATTTT.

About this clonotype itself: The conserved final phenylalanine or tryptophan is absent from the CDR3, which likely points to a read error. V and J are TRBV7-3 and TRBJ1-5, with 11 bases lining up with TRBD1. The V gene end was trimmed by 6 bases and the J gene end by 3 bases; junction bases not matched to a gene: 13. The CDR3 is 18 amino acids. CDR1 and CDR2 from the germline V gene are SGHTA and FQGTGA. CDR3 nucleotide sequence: TGTGCCAGCAGACGCTTTAATGGGACAGGGGGTGCCAATCAGCCCCAGCATTTA. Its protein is CASRRFNGTGGANQPQHL.

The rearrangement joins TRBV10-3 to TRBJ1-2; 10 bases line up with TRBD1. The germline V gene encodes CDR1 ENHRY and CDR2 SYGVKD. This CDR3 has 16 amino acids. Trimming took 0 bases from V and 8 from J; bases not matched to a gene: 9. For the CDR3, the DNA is TGTGCCATCAGTGAGTCGATAGACAGGGGGCGTCGAGGCTACACCTTC. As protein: CAISESIDRGRRGYTF.

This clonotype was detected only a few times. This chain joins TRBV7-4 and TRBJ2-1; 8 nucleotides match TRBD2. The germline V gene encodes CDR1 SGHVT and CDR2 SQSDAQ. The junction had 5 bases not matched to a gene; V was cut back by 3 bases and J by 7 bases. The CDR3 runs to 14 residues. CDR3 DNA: TGTGCCAGCAGCTTCGGGGGGGCAACTAATGAGCAGTTCTTC. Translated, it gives CASSFGGATNEQFF. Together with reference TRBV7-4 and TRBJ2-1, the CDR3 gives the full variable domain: GAGVSQSPRYKVAKRGRDVALRCDSISGHVTLYWYRQTLGQGSEVLTYSQSDAQRDKSGRPSGRFSAERPERSVSTLKIQRTEQGDSAVYLCASSFGGATNEQFFGPGTRLTVL.

The CDR3 DNA reads as TGTGCCAGCAGCTTAGGAGCAGGGGGGTATCAGCCCCAGCATTTT. It specifies CASSLGAGGYQPQHF. The chain combines TRBV7-2 with TRBJ1-5, with 7 bases lining up with TRBD1. The CDR3 has 15 amino acids. CDR1 is SGHTA, CDR2 FQGNSA, per germline. With V trimmed by 1 base and J by 5 bases, 5 bases remained unmatched.

CDR3 region: CSARDLGSGRTHEQYF. CDR3 nucleotide sequence: TGCAGTGCTAGAGATTTAGGTAGCGGGAGAACCCACGAGCAGTACTTC. The chain is built from TRBV20-1 and TRBJ2-7; 9 nucleotides match TRBD2. Looked up from germline, CDR1 is DFQATT and CDR2 is SNEGSKA (reference sequence). The V and J ends lost 0 bases and 5 bases, in that order; junction bases with no gene match: 11. This CDR3 is built from 16 residues.

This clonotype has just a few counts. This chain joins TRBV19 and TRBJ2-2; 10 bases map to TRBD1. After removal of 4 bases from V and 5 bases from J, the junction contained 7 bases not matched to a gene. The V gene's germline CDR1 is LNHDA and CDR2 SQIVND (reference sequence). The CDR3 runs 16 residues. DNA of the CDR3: TGTGCCAGTAGTACGGGACAGGGGTATTCGACCGGGGAGCTGTTTTTT. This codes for CASSTGQGYSTGELFF.

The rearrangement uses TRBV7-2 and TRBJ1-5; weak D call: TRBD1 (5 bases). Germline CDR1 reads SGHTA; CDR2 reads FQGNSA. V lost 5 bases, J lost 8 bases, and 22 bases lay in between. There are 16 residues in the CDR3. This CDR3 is CASSPRSWDGEEPQHF. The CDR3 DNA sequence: TGTGCCAGCAGCCCCCGAAGCTGGGACGGCGAGGAGCCCCAGCATTTT.

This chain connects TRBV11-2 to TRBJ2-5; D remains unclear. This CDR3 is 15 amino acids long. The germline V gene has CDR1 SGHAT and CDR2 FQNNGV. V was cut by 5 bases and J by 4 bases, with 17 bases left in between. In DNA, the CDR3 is TGTGCCAGCAGCCTCCTGGCCTCTCGTAGAGAGACCCAGTACTTC. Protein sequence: CASSLLASRRETQYF. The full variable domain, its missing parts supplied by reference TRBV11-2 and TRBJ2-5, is EAGVAQSPRYKIIEKRQSVAFWCNPISGHATLYWYQQILGQGPKLLIQFQNNGVVDDSQLPKDRFSAERLKGVDSTLKIQPAKLEDSAVYLCASSLLASRRETQYFGPGTRLLVL.

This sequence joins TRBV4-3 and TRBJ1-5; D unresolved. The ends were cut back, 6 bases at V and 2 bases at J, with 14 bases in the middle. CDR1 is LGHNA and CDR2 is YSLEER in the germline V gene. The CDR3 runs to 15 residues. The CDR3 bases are TGCGCCAGCAGGTGGGTGGGTGGGGGCAATCAGCCCCAGCATTTT. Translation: CASRWVGGGNQPQHF.

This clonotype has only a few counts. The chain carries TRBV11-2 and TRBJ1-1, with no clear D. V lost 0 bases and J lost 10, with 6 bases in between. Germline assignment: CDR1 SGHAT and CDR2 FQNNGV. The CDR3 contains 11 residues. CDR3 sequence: CASSLEQTAFF. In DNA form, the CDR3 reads TGTGCCAGCAGCTTAGAGCAGACAGCTTTCTTT.

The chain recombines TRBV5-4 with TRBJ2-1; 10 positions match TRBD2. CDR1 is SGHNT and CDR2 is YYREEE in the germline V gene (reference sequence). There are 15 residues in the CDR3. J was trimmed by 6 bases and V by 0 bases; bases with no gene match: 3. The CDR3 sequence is CASSLEAGGLNEQFF. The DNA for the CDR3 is TGTGCCAGCAGCTTGGAAGCGGGAGGGCTCAATGAGCAGTTCTTC.

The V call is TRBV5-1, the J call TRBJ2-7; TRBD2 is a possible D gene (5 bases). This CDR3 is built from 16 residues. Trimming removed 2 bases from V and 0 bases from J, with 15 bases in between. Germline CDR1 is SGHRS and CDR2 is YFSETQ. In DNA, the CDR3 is TGCGCCAGCAGCTTAATTAGTAGCGTGAGCTCCTACGAGCAGTACTTC. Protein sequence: CASSLISSVSSYEQYF.

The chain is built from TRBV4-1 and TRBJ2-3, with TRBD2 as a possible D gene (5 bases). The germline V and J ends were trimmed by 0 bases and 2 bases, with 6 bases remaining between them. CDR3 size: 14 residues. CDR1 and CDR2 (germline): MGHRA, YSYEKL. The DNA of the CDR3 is TGCGCCAGCAGCCAAGAGGGAGTCACAGATACGCAGTATTTT. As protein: CASSQEGVTDTQYF.

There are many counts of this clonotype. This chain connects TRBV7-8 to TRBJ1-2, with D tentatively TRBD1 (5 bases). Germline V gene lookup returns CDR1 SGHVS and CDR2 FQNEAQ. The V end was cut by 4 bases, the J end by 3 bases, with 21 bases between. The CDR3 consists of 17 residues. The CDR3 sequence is CASSSNIPRATHYGYTF. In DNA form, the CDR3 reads TGTGCCAGCAGCTCTAATATCCCCAGGGCCACCCACTATGGCTACACCTTC.

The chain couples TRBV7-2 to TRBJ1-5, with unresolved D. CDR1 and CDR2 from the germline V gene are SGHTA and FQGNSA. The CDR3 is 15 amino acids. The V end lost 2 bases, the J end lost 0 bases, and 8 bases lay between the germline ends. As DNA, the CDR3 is TGTGCCAGCAGCTTACGCTATAATAGCAATCAGCCCCAGCATTTT. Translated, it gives CASSLRYNSNQPQHF.

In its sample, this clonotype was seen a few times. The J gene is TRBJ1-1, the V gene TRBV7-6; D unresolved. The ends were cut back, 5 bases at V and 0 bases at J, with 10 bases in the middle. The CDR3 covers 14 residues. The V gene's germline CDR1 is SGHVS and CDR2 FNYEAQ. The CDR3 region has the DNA TGTGCCAGCAGCCCGCGGGTATTGAACACTGAAGCTTTCTTT. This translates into CASSPRVLNTEAFF.

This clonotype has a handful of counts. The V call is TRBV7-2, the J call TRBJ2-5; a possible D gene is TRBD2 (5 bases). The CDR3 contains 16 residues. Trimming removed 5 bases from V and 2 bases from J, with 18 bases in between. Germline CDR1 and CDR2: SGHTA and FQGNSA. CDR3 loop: CASSIWTPINQETQYF. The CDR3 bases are TGTGCCAGCAGCATCTGGACTCCCATTAATCAAGAGACCCAGTACTTC.

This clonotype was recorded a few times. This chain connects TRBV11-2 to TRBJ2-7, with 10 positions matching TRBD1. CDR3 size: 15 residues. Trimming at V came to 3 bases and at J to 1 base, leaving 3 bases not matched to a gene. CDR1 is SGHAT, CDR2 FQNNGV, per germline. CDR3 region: CASSFPGQGSYEQYF. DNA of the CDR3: TGTGCCAGCAGCTTTCCGGGACAGGGGTCCTACGAGCAGTACTTC. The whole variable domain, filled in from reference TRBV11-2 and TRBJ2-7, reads EAGVAQSPRYKIIEKRQSVAFWCNPISGHATLYWYQQILGQGPKLLIQFQNNGVVDDSQLPKDRFSAERLKGVDSTLKIQPAKLEDSAVYLCASSFPGQGSYEQYFGPGTRLTVT.

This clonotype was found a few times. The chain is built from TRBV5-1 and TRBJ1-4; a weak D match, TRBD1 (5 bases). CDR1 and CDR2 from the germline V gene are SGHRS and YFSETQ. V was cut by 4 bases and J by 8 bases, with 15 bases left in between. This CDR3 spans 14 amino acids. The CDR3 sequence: CASSDPRVGEKLFF. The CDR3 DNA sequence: TGCGCCAGCAGCGATCCCAGGGTAGGGGAAAAACTGTTTTTT.

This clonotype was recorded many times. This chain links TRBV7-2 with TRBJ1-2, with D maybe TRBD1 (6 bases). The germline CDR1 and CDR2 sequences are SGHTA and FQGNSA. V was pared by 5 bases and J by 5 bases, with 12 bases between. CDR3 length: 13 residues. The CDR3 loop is CASSLGQLYGYTF. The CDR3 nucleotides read TGTGCCAGCAGCCTCGGACAGCTATATGGCTACACCTTC.

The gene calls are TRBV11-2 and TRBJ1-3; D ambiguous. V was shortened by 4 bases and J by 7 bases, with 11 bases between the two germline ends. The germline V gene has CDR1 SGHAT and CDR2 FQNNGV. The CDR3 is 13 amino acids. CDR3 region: CASSSVGKNTIYF. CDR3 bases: TGTGCCAGCAGCTCGGTCGGGAAGAACACCATATATTTT.

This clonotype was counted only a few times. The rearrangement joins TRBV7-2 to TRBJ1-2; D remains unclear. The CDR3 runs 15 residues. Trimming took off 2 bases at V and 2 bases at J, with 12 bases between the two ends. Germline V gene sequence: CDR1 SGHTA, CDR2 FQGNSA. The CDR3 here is CASSLWARTNYGYTF. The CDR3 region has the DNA TGTGCCAGCAGCTTATGGGCCAGGACCAACTATGGCTACACCTTC.

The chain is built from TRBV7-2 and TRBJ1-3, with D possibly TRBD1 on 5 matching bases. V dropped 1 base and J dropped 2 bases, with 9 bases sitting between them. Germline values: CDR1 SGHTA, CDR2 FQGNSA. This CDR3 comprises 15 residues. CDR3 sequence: CASSLEGIPGNTIYF. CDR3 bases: TGTGCCAGCAGCTTAGAGGGGATACCTGGAAACACCATATATTTT.

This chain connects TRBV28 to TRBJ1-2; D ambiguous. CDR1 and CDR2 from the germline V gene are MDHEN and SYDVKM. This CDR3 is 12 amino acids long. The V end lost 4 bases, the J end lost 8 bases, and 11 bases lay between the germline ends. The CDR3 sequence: CASSSQHQGYTF. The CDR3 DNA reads TGTGCCAGCAGTTCCCAGCACCAGGGCTACACCTTC.

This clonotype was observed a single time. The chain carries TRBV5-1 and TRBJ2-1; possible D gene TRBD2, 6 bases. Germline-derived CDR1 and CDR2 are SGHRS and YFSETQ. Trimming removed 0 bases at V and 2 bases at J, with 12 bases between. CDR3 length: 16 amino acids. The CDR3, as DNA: TGCGCCAGCAGCTTGGCCGGGGGTTTTGCCTACAATGAGCAGTTCTTC. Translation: CASSLAGGFAYNEQFF.

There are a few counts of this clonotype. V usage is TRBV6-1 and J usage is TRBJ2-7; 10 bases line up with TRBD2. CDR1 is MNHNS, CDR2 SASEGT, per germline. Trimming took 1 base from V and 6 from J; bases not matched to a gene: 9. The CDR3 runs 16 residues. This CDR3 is CASSEVLSAGGVEQYF. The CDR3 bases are TGTGCCAGCAGTGAAGTCTTATCAGCGGGAGGGGTCGAGCAGTACTTC.

The CDR3 loop is CSATAEPTQQYF. CDR3 DNA: TGCAGTGCTACAGCAGAGCCTACGCAGCAGTACTTC. The gene calls are TRBV20-1 and TRBJ2-7; D gene ambiguous. V was shortened by 4 bases and J by 8 bases, with 15 bases between the two germline ends. The CDR3 spans 12 residues. Germline CDR1 and CDR2: DFQATT and SNEGSKA (reference sequence).